One sample yielded the 9 T cell receptor beta chains listed below, sequenced in a study of blood T cell repertoires in COVID-19. The repertoire was sequenced with immunoSEQ multiplex PCR; TCRdb's copy has only in-frame clones and lacks some. The data contain a few hundred thousand clones, approximately 88% of them singletons. Sequencing input: peripheral blood. The receptors come from a woman between 70 and 85 years old with COVID-19, enrolled during active disease.

The chain carries TRBV28 and TRBJ2-7, with D tentatively TRBD2 (6 bases). With 8 bases removed from V and 3 bases from J, the gap between germline ends came to 11 bases. The CDR3 consists of 12 residues. Germline assignment: CDR1 MDHEN and CDR2 SYDVKM. This CDR3 reads CASGTSYYEQYF. The CDR3 DNA is TGTGCCAGCGGGACTTCCTACTACGAGCAGTACTTC.

The J gene is TRBJ2-7, the V gene TRBV5-4; D possibly corresponds to TRBD1 (6 bases). The V gene lost 4 bases and the J gene lost 10 bases, with 18 bases spanning the gap. The germline CDR1 and CDR2 sequences are SGHNT and YYREEE (reference sequence). The CDR3 length is 13 residues. Here the CDR3 reads CASSAGPGTSQYF. CDR3 DNA: TGTGCCAGCAGCGCGGGCCCGGGGACAAGTCAGTACTTC.

This rearrangement joins TRBV7-9 to TRBJ1-1, with TRBD1 matching over 8 bases. CDR1 and CDR2 (germline): SEHNR, FQNEAQ (reference sequence). This CDR3 region has 13 residues. The J segment lost 10 bases and the V segment lost 5 bases, leaving 9 bases of the junction unmatched. In DNA form, the CDR3 reads TGTGCCAGCAGCCCGGGACAGGTTGGGGGAGCTTTCTTT. It is translated as CASSPGQVGGAFF.

The CDR3 nucleotides are TGCAGCTCAAGTGGGCAGGCGGGAGATACGCAGTATTTT. It translates to CSSSGQAGDTQYF. The V and J genes are TRBV29-1 and TRBJ2-3, with a weak D call TRBD2 (5 bases). Trimming pared 8 bases from V and 5 bases from J, leaving 17 bases between. CDR3 length: 13 residues. Germline-derived CDR1 and CDR2 are SQVTM and ANQGSEA.

V is TRBV4-3 and J is TRBJ2-3; TRBD2 matches 7 bases. CDR3 size: 15 residues. The V segment lost 4 bases and the J segment 0 bases; nucleotides outside the gene matches: 4. Germline V gene sequence: CDR1 LGHNA, CDR2 YSLEER. This chain's CDR3 is CASSRSGASTDTQYF. The DNA for the CDR3 is TGCGCCAGCAGCCGAAGCGGGGCTAGCACAGATACGCAGTATTTT.

This chain connects TRBV11-2 to TRBJ2-3; 12 bases are shared with TRBD2. The CDR3 length is 17 residues. The J segment lost 4 bases and the V segment lost 5 bases, leaving 10 bases of the junction unmatched. Germline-derived CDR1 and CDR2 are SGHAT and FQNNGV. This CDR3 is CASSGPGLAGGSDTQYF. The CDR3 nucleotides read TGTGCCAGCAGCGGACCGGGACTAGCGGGCGGGTCAGATACGCAGTATTTT. Using reference TRBV11-2 and TRBJ2-3 for the parts outside the CDR3, the full variable domain is EAGVAQSPRYKIIEKRQSVAFWCNPISGHATLYWYQQILGQGPKLLIQFQNNGVVDDSQLPKDRFSAERLKGVDSTLKIQPAKLEDSAVYLCASSGPGLAGGSDTQYFGPGTRLTVL.

The chain links TRBV18 to TRBJ1-5; D is possibly TRBD1 (5 bases). The CDR3 is 16 residues long. CDR1 is KGHSH, CDR2 LQKENI, per germline. The ends were cut back, 0 bases at V and 2 bases at J, with 11 bases in the middle. The CDR3, as DNA: TGTGCCAGCTCACCACCGGGGGGTGGGGGCAATCAGCCCCAGCATTTT. Its protein product is CASSPPGGGGNQPQHF.

The chain joins TRBV2 to TRBJ1-2, with D possibly TRBD1 on 5 matching bases. Germline CDR1 is SNHLY and CDR2 is FYNNEI. The CDR3 has 14 residues. V was trimmed by 4 bases and J by 3 bases, leaving 12 bases between them. This CDR3 reads CASSVDSLYYGYTF. CDR3 DNA sequence: TGTGCCAGCAGTGTCGACAGCCTCTACTATGGCTACACCTTC.

The chain combines TRBV5-1 with TRBJ2-7; D gene unclear. Trimming took 0 bases from V and 6 from J, leaving 7 bases between them. In germline, CDR1 is SGHRS, CDR2 YFSETQ. The CDR3 loop spans 12 amino acids. The CDR3 bases are TGCGCCAGCAGCTTGGACTTTGGCGAGCAGTACTTC. It yields the protein CASSLDFGEQYF.